These 25 T cell receptor beta chains share one sample of origin, sequenced in a study of Ad26.COV2.S vaccination and SARS-CoV-2 variants (dated by TCRdb to 2020 to 2022). The method behind the library was the immunoSEQ multiplex PCR assay. TCRdb took over this immuneACCESS table, retaining in-frame rearrangements with V and J assigned. Such tables are incomplete; in checked studies, under half of the missing clones stem from an unresolved V gene, and the remainder is unexplained. The sample data list fewer than 400,000 clones, and about 91% of these were observed just once. The ten most abundant clones make up approximately 1.9% of the sample. The treatment or condition label of this sample denotes: around 19 received Ad26.COV2.S at low or high dose, single or two shots; 5 received placebo; per-sample allocation not given. For vaccine and placebo recipients, the sequenced repertoires came from samples collected on day 63 after the first injection.

The sequenced sample was peripheral blood, obtained in a trial of Ad26.COV2.S vaccine versus placebo. The receptor set was obtained from a person aged 18-60 years who received the Ad26.COV2.S COVID-19 vaccine or a placebo.

The chain uses TRBV10-2 and TRBJ1-1; 7 bases match TRBD1. Germline CDR1 reads WSHSY; CDR2 reads SAAADI. The CDR3 is 15 amino acids. Unmatched junction bases numbered 8, after V lost 7 bases and J lost 0 bases. The DNA of the CDR3 is TGCGCCAGCACCCCACAGGGGACCATGAACACTGAAGCTTTCTTT. Protein: CASTPQGTMNTEAFF.

The chain carries TRBV7-6 and TRBJ2-3, with 9 nucleotides matching TRBD2. CDR1 and CDR2 (germline): SGHVS, FNYEAQ. This CDR3 region has 15 residues. V shed 5 bases and J 1 base; nucleotides not matched to a gene: 4. CDR3 nucleotide sequence: TGTGCCAGCAGCCCAGCGGGAGGTCGCACAGATACGCAGTATTTT. It yields the protein CASSPAGGRTDTQYF. The full variable domain, its missing parts supplied by reference TRBV7-6 and TRBJ2-3, is GAGVSQSPRYKVTKRGQDVALRCDPISGHVSLYWYRQALGQGPEFLTYFNYEAQQDKSGLPNDRFSAERPEGSISTLTIQRTEQRDSAMYRCASSPAGGRTDTQYFGPGTRLTVL.

The chain is built from TRBV11-1 and TRBJ1-1; maybe TRBD1 (6 bases). Germline V gene sequence: CDR1 SGHAT, CDR2 FQDESV (reference sequence). CDR3 length: 14 residues. V shed 3 bases and J shed 7 bases, with 15 bases lying between them. CDR3 sequence: CASSLGTMDSEAFF. For the CDR3, the DNA is TGTGCCAGCAGCTTGGGAACTATGGACAGTGAAGCTTTCTTT.

This chain links TRBV6-5 with TRBJ1-4; 9 bases agree with TRBD1. Per the germline V gene, CDR1 is MNHEY and CDR2 is SVGAGI. The junction had 8 bases not matched to a gene; V was cut back by 6 bases and J by 12 bases. The length of the CDR3 is 13 residues. Written as DNA, the CDR3 is TGTGCCAGCAGACCGGGACAGGGTGTTCAACTGTTTTTT. Its translation is CASRPGQGVQLFF.

V is TRBV7-3 and J is TRBJ2-1; D perhaps matches TRBD2 (6 bases). V shed 6 bases and J shed 5 bases, with 14 bases lying between them. The CDR3 length is 14 residues. Germline CDR1 is SGHTA and CDR2 is FQGTGA. The CDR3 sequence is CASRSRLGNNEQFF. Written as DNA, the CDR3 is TGTGCCAGCAGGTCTCGACTAGGAAACAATGAGCAGTTCTTC.

This clone was observed many times. The chain uses TRBV7-3 and TRBJ2-7; TRBD2 matches 9 bases. Trimming took 3 bases from V and 6 from J; bases not matched to a gene: 6. The CDR3 consists of 14 residues. Germline V gives CDR1 SGHTA, CDR2 FQGTGA. CDR3 sequence reads: CASSFAGGPSEQYF. DNA for the CDR3: TGTGCCAGCAGCTTTGCGGGAGGGCCCAGCGAGCAGTACTTC.

This chain joins TRBV30 and TRBJ1-6, with 9 nucleotides matching TRBD1. The germline V gene has CDR1 GTSNPN and CDR2 SVGIG (reference sequence). The CDR3 covers 15 residues. V lost 3 bases and J lost 9; bases outside the gene matches: 9. DNA of the CDR3: TGTGCCTGGAGCAACAGGGGGCGCGTGAGTTCACCCCTCCACTTT. Protein sequence: CAWSNRGRVSSPLHF. Combining the CDR3 with reference TRBV30 and TRBJ1-6 gives the whole variable domain SQTIHQWPATLVQPVGSPLSLECTVEGTSNPNLYWYRQAAGRGLQLLFYSVGIGQISSEVPQNLSASRPQDRQFILSSKKLLLSDSGFYLCAWSNRGRVSSPLHFGNGTRLTVT.

CDR3 nucleotides: TGTGCCAGCAGCGCTCTCTCGAGGGTAGGTCAGCCCCAGCATTTT. Translated: CASSALSRVGQPQHF. The chain couples TRBV6-5 to TRBJ1-5; D gene unclear. The V end lost 6 bases, the J end lost 6 bases, and 18 bases lay between the germline ends. Germline V gene lookup returns CDR1 MNHEY and CDR2 SVGAGI. CDR3 size: 15 residues.

This chain joins TRBV6-1 and TRBJ1-5; D is possibly TRBD1 (6 bases). Germline CDR1 reads MNHNS; CDR2 reads SASEGT. With 3 bases removed from V and 7 bases from J, the gap between germline ends came to 16 bases. The CDR3 length is 15 residues. The chain's CDR3 is CASSELRGGSQPQHF. CDR3 nucleotides: TGTGCCAGCAGTGAGTTAAGGGGGGGCTCCCAGCCCCAGCATTTT.

V is TRBV19 and J is TRBJ2-1, with 12 bases that match TRBD2. CDR1 and CDR2 (germline): LNHDA, SQIVND (reference sequence). This CDR3 is built from 20 residues. J lost 0 bases, V lost 1 base, and 10 bases had no gene match. The CDR3 here is CASSIGPASGRARSYNEQFF. The CDR3 bases are TGTGCCAGTAGTATAGGTCCCGCTAGCGGGAGGGCGCGCTCCTACAATGAGCAGTTCTTC.

V is TRBV3-1 (or the pseudogene TRBV3-2) and J is TRBJ1-2; D unclear. V was pared by 1 base and J by 8 bases, with 8 bases between. Per the germline V gene, CDR1 is LGHDT and CDR2 is YNNKEL (reference sequence). This CDR3 spans 12 amino acids. The chain's CDR3 is CASSQGVRGYTF. The CDR3, as DNA: TGTGCCAGCAGCCAAGGGGTTAGAGGCTACACCTTC.

The J gene is TRBJ2-1, the V gene TRBV29-1; 10 nucleotides agree with TRBD2. This CDR3 contains 15 residues. Germline CDR1 and CDR2: SQVTM and ANQGSEA. Losses at the gene ends were 4 bases for V and 6 bases for J; bases not matched to a gene: 9. The CDR3 coding sequence is TGCAGCGTTGCGGGGATAGCGGGAGGCGTCAATGAGCAGTTCTTC. Protein: CSVAGIAGGVNEQFF.

The CDR3 DNA reads as TGTGCCAGCAGCCAAGCTGGGCCTTACGAGCAGTACTTC. Translating it yields CASSQAGPYEQYF. This chain links TRBV3-1 (or the pseudogene TRBV3-2) with TRBJ2-7, with D hard to call. The CDR3 extends over 13 amino acids. Germline loops: CDR1 LGHDT, CDR2 YNNKEL (reference sequence). V was pared by 1 base and J by 4 bases, with 8 bases between.

The chain has TRBV6-1 and TRBJ2-3; D ambiguous. The V and J ends lost 0 bases and 2 bases respectively, with 3 bases between them. This CDR3 is built from 13 residues. Germline V CDR1 and CDR2: MNHNS, SASEGT. CDR3 nucleotides: TGTGCCAGCAGTGAAGCTTACACAGATACGCAGTATTTT. Its translation: CASSEAYTDTQYF.

V usage is TRBV29-1 and J usage is TRBJ2-5, with a possible D match to TRBD2 (7 bases). V was cut by 4 bases and J by 5 bases, with 14 bases left in between. This CDR3 contains 13 residues. Germline V lookup: CDR1 SQVTM, CDR2 ANQGSEA. CDR3 sequence reads: CSVGGGLRETQYF. DNA of the CDR3: TGCAGCGTTGGGGGGGGGCTTCGCGAGACCCAGTACTTC.

V gene TRBV15 combines with J gene TRBJ2-2; unclear D gene. The CDR3 covers 12 residues. V lost 4 bases to trimming and J lost 7 bases, with 7 bases between them. Germline CDR1 is LNHNV and CDR2 is YYDKDF (reference sequence). The CDR3 DNA follows: TGTGCCACCAGCACGCCAGGCGGGGAGCTGTTTTTT. Protein: CATSTPGGELFF.

This sequence joins TRBV20-1 and TRBJ2-7, with D tentatively TRBD2 (6 bases). Germline V gene data show CDR1 as DFQATT and CDR2 as SNEGSKA (reference sequence). The CDR3 loop spans 14 amino acids. V lost 3 bases and J lost 1, with 13 bases in between. CDR3 nucleotide sequence: TGCAGTGCTAGTGGGGGGTGGATTTCCTACGAGCAGTACTTC. It encodes CSASGGWISYEQYF.

The chain recombines TRBV5-5 with TRBJ1-5; D not resolved. Deletions cut 4 bases from V and 4 bases from J, with 9 bases between. CDR3 length equals 13 residues. CDR1 is SGHKS, CDR2 YYEKEE, per germline (reference sequence). CDR3 region: CASSRIGNQPQHF. CDR3 DNA sequence: TGTGCCAGCAGCCGGATAGGAAATCAGCCCCAGCATTTT.

The chain uses TRBV7-9 and TRBJ1-3; 9 positions match TRBD1. CDR3 length: 16 amino acids. V gave up 11 bases and J gave up 2 bases; unmatched junction bases: 13. Looked up from germline, CDR1 is SEHNR and CDR2 is FQNEAQ (reference sequence). CDR3 residues: CARDARGQGAGNTIYF. Here the CDR3 DNA reads TGTGCCCGCGACGCCAGGGGACAGGGTGCTGGAAACACCATATATTTT.

V and J are TRBV29-1 and TRBJ2-7; 8 bases fit TRBD2. This CDR3 is built from 14 residues. The J segment lost 4 bases and the V segment lost 5 bases, leaving 10 bases of the junction unmatched. Germline CDR1 is SQVTM and CDR2 is ANQGSEA. CDR3 sequence (DNA): TGCAGCGTTACCCTCAGCGGGGGCGGGTACGAGCAGTACTTC. Protein sequence: CSVTLSGGGYEQYF.

This chain uses TRBV6-5 with TRBJ2-3; 13 bases are a match to TRBD2. CDR1 is MNHEY and CDR2 is SVGAGI in the germline V gene. This CDR3 comprises 14 residues. V trimming: 7 bases; J trimming: 9 bases; junction bases outside the gene matches: 7. Written as DNA, the CDR3 is TGTGCCAGCACTAGGACTAGCGGGAGTTACACGCAGTATTTT. Amino acids: CASTRTSGSYTQYF.

Only a few counts were recorded for this clone. This same CDR3 is encoded by further DNA sequences in the sample. The rearrangement links TRBV9 to TRBJ2-1; D gene unclear. This CDR3 has 15 amino acids. Germline V gene data show CDR1 as SGDLS and CDR2 as YYNGEE. The V gene lost 1 base and the J gene lost 0 bases, with 8 bases spanning the gap. CDR3: CASSVLGSSYNEQFF. DNA of the CDR3: TGTGCCAGCAGCGTACTGGGCAGCTCCTACAATGAGCAGTTCTTC.

The chain couples TRBV15 to TRBJ1-2; D unclear. The germline gives CDR1 LNHNV, CDR2 YYDKDF (reference sequence). The ends were cut back, 0 bases at V and 3 bases at J, with 11 bases in the middle. The CDR3 runs 15 residues. The CDR3 region is CATSRDYSSHYGYTF. In nucleotides, the CDR3 is TGTGCCACCAGCAGAGATTACAGCTCCCACTATGGCTACACCTTC.

The chain is built from TRBV5-1 and TRBJ2-7; D tentatively fits TRBD1 or TRBD2 (5 bases each). Germline-derived CDR1 and CDR2 are SGHRS and YFSETQ. The V gene lost 4 bases and the J gene lost 5 bases, with 22 bases spanning the gap. CDR3 length: 16 amino acids. The CDR3 DNA reads as TGCGCCAGCAGCCCATCCGGGACGCGGCACCACCACGAGCAGTACTTC. Translated: CASSPSGTRHHHEQYF.

This clone was seen a single time. This sequence joins TRBV7-2 and TRBJ1-4; 7 bases line up with TRBD1. V dropped 5 bases and J dropped 6; count of bases not matched to a gene: 9. This CDR3 has 15 residues. Germline V lookup: CDR1 SGHTA, CDR2 FQGNSA. CDR3 amino acids: CASSTRQGSYEKLFF. The CDR3 DNA is TGTGCCAGCAGCACCCGACAGGGTAGTTATGAAAAACTGTTTTTT.